This is a list of T cell receptor beta chains from one sample in a study of blood T cell repertoires in COVID-19. Profiling relied on immunoSEQ multiplex PCR, and the TCRdb table lists in-frame clones only, not all of them. The sample has about 210,000 clones, 86% seen once. Sequencing was performed on peripheral blood. Receptor source: a woman in her 70s with acute or convalescent COVID-19. The CDR3 runs from the conserved cysteine through the conserved F or W. Fields, in order: CDR3 DNA, CDR3 protein, clone size, D gene, J gene, V gene. D genes are given only for firm matches. Clone size, where shown, is once, few, many, or a class for clones that have expanded.

CDR3 DNA: TGTGCCAGCAGCTTAGCGGTTTATAGCAATCAGCCCCAGCATTTT; CDR3 protein: CASSLAVYSNQPQHF; clone size: NA; D gene: NA; J gene: TRBJ1-5; V gene: TRBV11-2
CDR3 DNA: TGCAGTGCTAGAGATCTACAGACCCAGTACTTC; CDR3 protein: CSARDLQTQYF; clone size: NA; D gene: NA; J gene: TRBJ2-5; V gene: TRBV20-1
CDR3 DNA: TGTGCCAGCAGCCAGGGCCCGGGACTAGCGGGAACCTACGAGCAGTACTTC; CDR3 protein: CASSQGPGLAGTYEQYF; clone size: NA; D gene: TRBD2; J gene: TRBJ2-7; V gene: TRBV3-1/TRBV3-2
CDR3 DNA: TGCGCCAGCAGCTTGGGAGTTCAGGGGTTCACAGATACGCAGTATTTT; CDR3 protein: CASSLGVQGFTDTQYF; clone size: once; D gene: NA; J gene: TRBJ2-3; V gene: TRBV5-1
CDR3 DNA: TGTGCCAGCATCCTAGAGCAGGGGGACACTGAAGCTTTCTTT; CDR3 protein: CASILEQGDTEAFF; clone size: NA; D gene: TRBD1; J gene: TRBJ1-1; V gene: TRBV2
CDR3 DNA: TGTGCCAGCAGCGTTTCCACATGGAACACTGAAGCTTTCTTT; CDR3 protein: CASSVSTWNTEAFF; clone size: NA; D gene: NA; J gene: TRBJ1-1; V gene: TRBV9
CDR3 DNA: TGCGCCAGCAGCTTTGGACTAGCGGGAGGGAATGAGCAGTTCTTC; CDR3 protein: CASSFGLAGGNEQFF; clone size: NA; D gene: TRBD2; J gene: TRBJ2-1; V gene: TRBV5-1
CDR3 DNA: TGTGCCAGTAGTATAGAAGGGGGAAAAGGCTACACCTTC; CDR3 protein: CASSIEGGKGYTF; clone size: NA; D gene: NA; J gene: TRBJ1-2; V gene: TRBV19
CDR3 DNA: TGTGCCAGTACCAAGCGGGACACATCATACTCTGGGGCCAACGTCCTGACTTTC; CDR3 protein: CASTKRDTSYSGANVLTF; clone size: NA; D gene: NA; J gene: TRBJ2-6; V gene: TRBV19
CDR3 DNA: TGTGCCAGTAGTAATATAAGGGGTACGCAGTATTTT; CDR3 protein: CASSNIRGTQYF; clone size: once; D gene: NA; J gene: TRBJ2-3; V gene: TRBV19
CDR3 DNA: TGTGCCAGCAGCTTGTCTAGATTCTACGAGCAGTACTTC; CDR3 protein: CASSLSRFYEQYF; clone size: NA; D gene: NA; J gene: TRBJ2-7; V gene: TRBV5-6
CDR3 DNA: TGTGCCAGCAGTGGGGGCGGTTCCTACAATGAGCAGTTCTTC; CDR3 protein: CASSGGGSYNEQFF; clone size: once; D gene: NA; J gene: TRBJ2-1; V gene: TRBV6-6
CDR3 DNA: TGTGCCACCGGGACAAACGCTAACTATGGCTACACCTTC; CDR3 protein: CATGTNANYGYTF; clone size: NA; D gene: NA; J gene: TRBJ1-2; V gene: TRBV2